This is a list of T cell receptor beta chains from one sample in a study of molecular identifiers for immune sequencing clone quantification. MiXCR was run by TCRdb on the PCR reads, yielding one entry per CDR3 protein. The table has about 60,000 distinct CDR3 sequences, about 20% seen once; the top ten hold more than 1.2%. Sequencing was performed on naive CD8+ T cells from blood, with Jurkat cell RNA spiked in. The receptors were gathered from a human donor in good health. Some libraries in this study had Jurkat cell RNA spiked in. CDR3s leave out the opening cysteine and the closing phenylalanine or tryptophan. Each record gives: clone size, D gene, J gene, V gene, CDR3 protein. A D gene is named only where the DNA matches it firmly. Clone size is given for some rows only: seen once, a few or many times, or a class if the clone is expanded.

many TRBD2 TRBJ2-3 TRBV27 ASSLSVPAGGPTNVLDTQY
many NA TRBJ1-1 TRBV4-3 ASNIITGLNTEAF
many NA TRBJ2-1 TRBV14 ASSQLNSYNEQF
NA TRBD1 TRBJ2-1 TRBV7-3 ASSPGQGLSEQF
once NA TRBJ2-1 TRBV12-3/TRBV12-4 ASSFGESPYNEQF
many NA TRBJ1-2 TRBV2 ASSSMAYGYT
many NA TRBJ2-3 TRBV3-1 ASSQDVIRDTQY
few NA TRBJ2-5 TRBV20-1 SARGLGRWQETQY
many NA TRBJ2-4 TRBV20-1 SARPLLVEDRLGGKNIQY
few NA TRBJ2-2 TRBV6-5 ASSYGENTGELF
many NA TRBJ2-7 TRBV5-8 ASSPVRDVSSYEQY
many NA TRBJ2-7 TRBV27 ASSLSTGRITGGEQY
many NA TRBJ2-7 TRBV28 ASVGQRMGYEQY
few NA TRBJ2-1 TRBV7-9 ASSLVAPEQF
many TRBD2 TRBJ2-7 TRBV4-2 ASSPSGRSYEQY
many NA TRBJ2-6 TRBV28 ASSLWPLSGANVLT
many NA TRBJ2-5 TRBV29-1 SVEDTGPWETQY
many NA TRBJ2-7 TRBV19 ASSPGLSSYEQY
many NA TRBJ2-7 TRBV20-1 SARDMGHYNEQY
many NA TRBJ2-3 TRBV28 ASSLEFADTQY
many NA TRBJ2-3 TRBV27 ASSPPVVPDTQY
many TRBD1 TRBJ2-5 TRBV29-1 STMDRGVGLQETQY
many TRBD2 TRBJ2-7 TRBV20-1 SAAVPGLGRIYEQY
NA TRBD2 TRBJ2-3 TRBV27 ASGFLAGLAGGPPVTQY
many NA TRBJ2-3 TRBV11-1 ASSLSGLSDTQY
few NA TRBJ2-7 TRBV12-5 ASGLEGSEQY
many NA TRBJ1-6 TRBV28 ASSFSPGYNSPLH
many TRBD1 TRBJ2-7 TRBV6-6 ASSYWRQGKGDEQY
many NA TRBJ2-7 TRBV6-1 ASSHRDFTYEQY
many TRBD1 TRBJ2-1 TRBV24-1 ATSDQTQGRYNEQF
many TRBD2 TRBJ2-1 TRBV30 AWRVTSGRPSNEQF
few TRBD2 TRBJ2-5 TRBV29-1 SVGAGAETQY
NA NA TRBJ1-5 TRBV19 ASSIRQINQPQH
many NA TRBJ1-5 TRBV5-1 ASSLEVVDNQPQH
many NA TRBJ2-5 TRBV4-3 ASSQSDVQETQY
few TRBD1 TRBJ2-2 TRBV5-1 ASSPRGKEAGELF
many TRBD1 TRBJ2-3 TRBV7-3 ASSLRGTGGYTDTQY
many NA TRBJ1-3 TRBV25-1 ASASFTGNTIY
many TRBD2 TRBJ2-1 TRBV29-1 SAAPGVGGYNEQF
NA NA TRBJ2-3 TRBV7-6 ASSPSYGLDTQY
few NA TRBJ2-1 TRBV13 ASSNNGVFNEQF
many NA TRBJ2-3 TRBV4-1 ASSGWGRATDTQY
NA NA TRBJ2-1 TRBV5-3 ASSLIPGLGNEQF